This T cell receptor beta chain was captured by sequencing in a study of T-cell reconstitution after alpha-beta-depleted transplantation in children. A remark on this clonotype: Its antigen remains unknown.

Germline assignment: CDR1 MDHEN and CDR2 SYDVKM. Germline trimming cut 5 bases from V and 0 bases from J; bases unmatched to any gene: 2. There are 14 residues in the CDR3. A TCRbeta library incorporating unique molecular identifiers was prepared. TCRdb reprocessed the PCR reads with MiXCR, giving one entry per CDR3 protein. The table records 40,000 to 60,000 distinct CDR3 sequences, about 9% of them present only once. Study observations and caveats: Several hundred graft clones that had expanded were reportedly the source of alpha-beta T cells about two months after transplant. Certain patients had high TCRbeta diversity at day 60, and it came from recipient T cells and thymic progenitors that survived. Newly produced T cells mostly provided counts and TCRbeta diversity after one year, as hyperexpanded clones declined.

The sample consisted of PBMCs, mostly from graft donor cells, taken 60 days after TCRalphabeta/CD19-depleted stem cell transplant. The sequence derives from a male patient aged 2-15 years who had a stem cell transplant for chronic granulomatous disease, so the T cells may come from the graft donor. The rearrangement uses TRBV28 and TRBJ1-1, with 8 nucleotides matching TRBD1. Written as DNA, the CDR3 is TGTGCCAGCAGTCAACAGGGGGTGAACACTGAAGCTTTCTTT. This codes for CASSQQGVNTEAFF.